Below are 12 T cell receptor beta chains sequenced from a single sample in a study of control samples from healthy donors and cancer patients. Profiled with immunoSEQ multiplex PCR; TCRdb holds only in-frame clones, not every one. The table includes under 150,000 clones, around 85% detected once. Material for sequencing was blood. The receptors come from a woman in her twenties or thirties in good health.

V gene TRBV5-1 combines with J gene TRBJ1-1; perhaps TRBD1 as D (5 bases). The length of the CDR3 is 13 residues. V was cut by 2 bases and J by 4 bases, with 9 bases left in between. Germline V gene lookup returns CDR1 SGHRS and CDR2 YFSETQ. The CDR3 here is CASSFNGGTEAFF. CDR3 coding DNA: TGCGCCAGCAGCTTTAATGGGGGCACTGAAGCTTTCTTT.

The chain uses TRBV7-9 and TRBJ2-1; no clear D gene. Trimming stripped 7 bases from V and 8 bases from J, with 18 bases between. In germline, CDR1 is SEHNR, CDR2 FQNEAQ (reference sequence). This CDR3 has 14 amino acids. CDR3 bases: TGTGCCAGCACCTCAACCCAAAGGATGGATGAGCAGTTCTTC. Protein: CASTSTQRMDEQFF.

The chain combines TRBV6-1 with TRBJ2-7; D not certain. CDR1 and CDR2 from the germline V gene are MNHNS and SASEGT. Trimming cost V 2 bases and J 2 bases, with 4 bases left between them. The CDR3 consists of 12 residues. The CDR3 DNA reads as TGTGCCAGCAGTGAATTCACCTACGAGCAGTACTTC. It specifies CASSEFTYEQYF.

The V and J genes are TRBV4-2 and TRBJ1-1; no firm D call. Trimming took off 3 bases at V and 4 bases at J, with 12 bases between the two ends. Germline V gene data show CDR1 as LGHNA and CDR2 as YNFKEQ. The CDR3 contains 14 residues. The DNA for the CDR3 is TGTGCCAGCAGCCAGGATCCTAGGAGCACTGAAGCTTTCTTT. It is translated as CASSQDPRSTEAFF.

The rearrangement links TRBV28 to TRBJ1-6; D is uncertain. The CDR3 sequence is 12 residues long. The germline gives CDR1 MDHEN, CDR2 SYDVKM. V gave up 4 bases and J gave up 9 bases, with 7 bases separating them. DNA of the CDR3: TGTGCCAGCAGTTCGCAATCTTCACCCCTCCACTTT. This codes for CASSSQSSPLHF.

The genes are TRBV29-1 and TRBJ1-4, with no clear D. CDR1 and CDR2 (germline): SQVTM, ANQGSEA. This CDR3 has 13 amino acids. V gave up 6 bases and J gave up 4 bases, with 12 bases separating them. CDR3 region: CSVRHADNEKLFF. The DNA for the CDR3 is TGCAGCGTGAGACACGCCGATAATGAAAAACTGTTTTTT.

V is TRBV7-2 and J is TRBJ1-1, with a tentative D call TRBD1 (5 bases). The CDR3 is 12 residues long. Trimming took off 5 bases at V and 8 bases at J, with 12 bases between the two ends. Germline-derived CDR1 and CDR2 are SGHTA and FQGNSA. The DNA of the CDR3 is TGTGCCAGCAGCCTGAGGGGCTCCGAAGCTTTCTTT. Translated: CASSLRGSEAFF.

V usage is TRBV3-1 (or the pseudogene TRBV3-2) and J usage is TRBJ1-4, with TRBD1 matching 11 bases. Looked up from germline, CDR1 is LGHDT and CDR2 is YNNKEL (reference sequence). The CDR3 sequence is 16 residues long. With 1 base clipped from V and 6 bases from J, the junction kept 4 bases outside the gene matches. The CDR3 sequence is CASSQVPGQGDEKLFF. The CDR3 DNA reads TGTGCCAGCAGCCAAGTACCGGGACAGGGGGATGAAAAACTGTTTTTT.

This clone showed up just a few times. J is TRBJ2-7 and V is TRBV2; possible D gene TRBD2, 6 bases. The V end was cut by 6 bases, the J end by 3 bases, with 9 bases between. Germline CDR1 reads SNHLY; CDR2 reads FYNNEI. The CDR3 is 12 residues long. CDR3 in amino acids: CASRPSDYEQYF. In nucleotides, the CDR3 is TGTGCCAGCAGACCTAGCGACTACGAGCAGTACTTC.

This rearrangement joins TRBV19 to TRBJ2-4; no firm D call. This CDR3 spans 15 amino acids. The germline V gene has CDR1 LNHDA and CDR2 SQIVND (reference sequence). The V end lost 5 bases, the J end lost 1 base, and 12 bases lay between the germline ends. Here the CDR3 DNA reads TGTGCCAGTAGTTTTGTGGAAAAGGCCAAAAACATTCAGTACTTC. Amino acids: CASSFVEKAKNIQYF.

J is TRBJ1-2 and V is TRBV24-1; no reliable D call. The CDR3 runs to 12 residues. Germline loops: CDR1 KGHDR, CDR2 SFDVKD. Trimming took 3 bases from V and 10 from J, leaving 11 bases between them. The CDR3 is CATSDVGFTYTF. The CDR3 DNA reads as TGTGCCACCAGTGATGTAGGTTTTACCTACACCTTC.

The chain recombines TRBV6-2 or TRBV6-3 with TRBJ1-1; D possibly corresponds to TRBD1 (5 bases). This CDR3 spans 15 amino acids. CDR1 and CDR2 from the germline V gene are MNHEY and SVGEGT. Trimming cost V 2 bases and J 1 base, with 11 bases left between them. The DNA of the CDR3 is TGTGCCAGCAGTTACGGGGGACCCGGGAACACTGAAGCTTTCTTT. Protein sequence: CASSYGGPGNTEAFF.